Following are 29 T cell receptor beta chains from one sample sequenced in a study of OX40 agonist ivuxolimab in advanced cancers. This table comes from immunoSEQ multiplex PCR, and its TCRdb copy is limited to in-frame clones, with some not included. The sample has about 38,000 clones, about 72% seen once. The sequenced sample was CD4+ or CD8+ T cells sorted from blood, obtained in a trial of the OX40 agonist ivuxolimab. All receptors come from an adult with an advanced solid tumor such as melanoma, head and neck, liver or kidney cancer.

Here the CDR3 reads CASSPGHVDGYTF. CDR3 DNA: TGTGCCAGCAGCCCCGGACATGTGGATGGCTACACCTTC. This chain uses TRBV6-5 with TRBJ1-2; TRBD1 might be the D (5 bases). Germline CDR1 reads MNHEY; CDR2 reads SVGAGI. The ends were cut back, 6 bases at V and 6 bases at J, with 14 bases in the middle. The CDR3 loop spans 13 amino acids.

This clone was picked up one time. The chain recombines TRBV19 with TRBJ1-5, with TRBD1 identical over 8 bases. The CDR3 runs 15 residues. The V segment lost 4 bases and the J segment 5 bases; nucleotides outside the gene matches: 7. Germline CDR1 is LNHDA and CDR2 is SQIVND (reference sequence). The CDR3 sequence is CASSNEGTGDQPQHF. CDR3 coding DNA: TGTGCCAGTAGTAATGAGGGGACAGGAGATCAGCCCCAGCATTTT.

This rearrangement joins TRBV5-5 to TRBJ2-7, with TRBD1 identical over 7 bases. The V gene's germline CDR1 is SGHKS and CDR2 YYEKEE (reference sequence). This CDR3 is 14 amino acids long. J was trimmed by 2 bases and V by 5 bases; bases with no gene match: 7. The CDR3 protein is CASSSDRTPYEQYF. In DNA, the CDR3 is TGTGCCAGCAGTTCGGACAGGACCCCCTACGAGCAGTACTTC.

Points on this clone: The same CDR3 also results from other DNA sequences found in this sample. The V and J genes are TRBV29-1 and TRBJ2-2; D is possibly TRBD1 (6 bases). V was clipped by 4 bases and J by 6 bases, with 18 bases between them. Germline V gene data show CDR1 as SQVTM and CDR2 as ANQGSEA. The CDR3 covers 15 residues. This CDR3 reads CSVGASGTGPGELFF. The CDR3 region has the DNA TGCAGCGTTGGGGCGTCCGGAACAGGGCCCGGGGAGCTGTTTTTT.

The V gene is TRBV4-2, the J gene TRBJ2-7; TRBD1 agrees at 8 bases. With 0 bases clipped from V and 2 bases from J, the junction kept 3 bases outside the gene matches. Germline V gene sequence: CDR1 LGHNA, CDR2 YNFKEQ. The CDR3 consists of 15 residues. CDR3 sequence reads: CASSQEPGQAYEQYF. The CDR3 bases are TGTGCCAGCAGCCAAGAACCGGGACAGGCCTACGAGCAGTACTTC.

The V call is TRBV7-8, the J call TRBJ2-2; D is possibly TRBD2 (5 bases). The V gene's germline CDR1 is SGHVS and CDR2 FQNEAQ. Deletions cut 1 base from V and 4 bases from J, with 13 bases between. The CDR3 is 16 residues long. CDR3 sequence: CASSLGAFRGTGELFF. The CDR3 DNA reads TGTGCCAGCAGCTTAGGAGCCTTTCGGGGCACCGGGGAGCTGTTTTTT.

The chain joins TRBV9 to TRBJ2-2; D is unresolved. Germline V gives CDR1 SGDLS, CDR2 YYNGEE. V lost 2 bases and J 0 bases, leaving 5 bases between the germline ends. The CDR3 sequence is 14 residues long. The CDR3 region is CASSVGTNTGELFF. As DNA, the CDR3 is TGTGCCAGCAGCGTTGGGACGAACACCGGGGAGCTGTTTTTT.

The rearrangement joins TRBV19 to TRBJ1-5; 7 bases match TRBD1. V trimming: 4 bases; J trimming: 6 bases; junction bases outside the gene matches: 3. Germline V gene lookup returns CDR1 LNHDA and CDR2 SQIVND (reference sequence). The CDR3 length is 13 residues. CDR3 coding DNA: TGTGCCAGTAGTACGACAGGGTTTCAGCCCCAGCATTTT. Amino acid sequence: CASSTTGFQPQHF.

The V call is TRBV5-8, the J call TRBJ1-1, with unresolved D. The germline V gene encodes CDR1 SGHTS and CDR2 YDEGEE. Trimming left V 0 bases short and J 5 bases short, with 11 bases between. CDR3 length: 14 residues. Here the CDR3 DNA reads TGTGCCAGCAGCTTGGCTGTGGTAAGAACTGAAGCTTTCTTT. It encodes CASSLAVVRTEAFF.

DNA for the CDR3: TGTGCCATCAGTCTTGGAGGGAACACTGAAGCTTTCTTT. Translation: CAISLGGNTEAFF. V usage is TRBV10-3 and J usage is TRBJ1-1; no definite D call. This CDR3 has 13 residues. From germline, CDR1 is ENHRY and CDR2 SYGVKD. V shed 5 bases and J shed 1 base, with 8 bases lying between them.

This clone is a singleton in its sample. V and J are TRBV5-6 and TRBJ1-3, with TRBD1 matching over 8 bases. This CDR3 region has 14 residues. CDR1 and CDR2 from the germline V gene are SGHDT and YYEEEE. Losses at the gene ends were 3 bases for V and 8 bases for J; bases not matched to a gene: 7. CDR3 in amino acids: CASSSGQGWDTIYF. In DNA, the CDR3 is TGTGCCAGCAGCTCAGGACAGGGCTGGGACACCATATATTTT.

The genes are TRBV2 and TRBJ1-2; D uncertain. Germline CDR1 is SNHLY and CDR2 is FYNNEI. Trimming took 6 bases from V and 8 from J, leaving 13 bases between them. The CDR3 contains 12 residues. CDR3: CASSRLRTGYTF. Here the CDR3 DNA reads TGTGCCAGCAGCAGACTTCGGACCGGCTACACCTTC.

This chain uses TRBV7-9 with TRBJ1-1; the D gene is possibly TRBD1 (5 bases). CDR3 length: 11 residues. Trimming stripped 3 bases from V and 8 bases from J, with 7 bases between. The germline gives CDR1 SEHNR, CDR2 FQNEAQ (reference sequence). The CDR3 loop reads CASSFGDEAFF. The CDR3 coding sequence is TGTGCCAGCAGCTTCGGGGACGAAGCTTTCTTT. Full variable domain (outside the CDR3, taken from reference TRBV7-9 and TRBJ1-1): DTGVSQNPRHKITKRGQNVTFRCDPISEHNRLYWYRQTLGQGPEFLTYFQNEAQLEKSRLLSDRFSAERPKGSFSTLEIQRTEQGDSAMYLCASSFGDEAFFGQGTRLTVV.

This clone came up a few times. The chain couples TRBV28 to TRBJ2-2, with 10 bases aligning to TRBD1. The trim removed 7 bases at V and 4 bases at J, leaving 3 bases unmatched. CDR3 length: 14 residues. Germline V gene data show CDR1 as MDHEN and CDR2 as SYDVKM. The DNA of the CDR3 is TGTGCCAGCATTCGGGACAGGGGCACCGGGGAGCTGTTTTTT. Encoded protein: CASIRDRGTGELFF.

The chain uses TRBV18 and TRBJ2-2; no clear D gene. Trimming left V 2 bases short and J 6 bases short, with 7 bases between. The CDR3 is made up of 13 amino acids. Germline V gene lookup returns CDR1 KGHSH and CDR2 LQKENI. CDR3: CASSPTTSGELFF. The CDR3 nucleotides read TGTGCCAGCTCACCAACGACCTCCGGGGAGCTGTTTTTT.

The chain carries TRBV27 and TRBJ2-1, with 8 bases that match TRBD1. The CDR3 length is 15 residues. Trimming removed 4 bases from V and 3 bases from J; junction bases left unmatched: 5. The germline CDR1 and CDR2 sequences are MNHEY and SMNVEV (reference sequence). The CDR3 sequence: CASSSGQEIYNEQFF. The CDR3 bases are TGTGCCAGCAGTTCGGGACAGGAAATCTACAATGAGCAGTTCTTC.

V gene TRBV7-9 combines with J gene TRBJ2-7; no definite D call. Trimming took off 6 bases at V and 0 bases at J, with 12 bases between the two ends. The CDR3 extends over 14 amino acids. The germline CDR1 and CDR2 sequences are SEHNR and FQNEAQ (reference sequence). The CDR3 protein is CASSARTASYEQYF. The CDR3 DNA sequence: TGTGCCAGCAGTGCCCGGACGGCCTCCTACGAGCAGTACTTC.

V and J are TRBV29-1 and TRBJ2-7, with 10 bases fitting TRBD1. Germline CDR1 reads SQVTM; CDR2 reads ANQGSEA. J lost 5 bases, V lost 6 bases, and 7 bases had no gene match. The CDR3 covers 13 residues. CDR3 loop: CSVRDRGVHEQYF. DNA of the CDR3: TGCAGCGTCCGGGACAGGGGAGTTCACGAGCAGTACTTC.

As to this clone: The junction shows a germline mismatch at one end, possibly a read error. This rearrangement joins TRBV7-8 to TRBJ2-7; D gene ambiguous. Germline CDR1 reads SGHVS; CDR2 reads FQNEAQ. The length of the CDR3 is 11 residues. The CDR3 is CASGNRLETEF. The CDR3 DNA is TGTGCCAGCGGTAATCGTTTGGAGACGGAATTC.

This clone showed up just a few times. The gene calls are TRBV7-3 and TRBJ2-7; D is possibly TRBD2 (5 bases). Germline lookup yields CDR1 SGHTA and CDR2 FQGTGA. V was trimmed by 1 base and J by 1 base, leaving 8 bases between them. The CDR3 loop spans 14 amino acids. CDR3 sequence: CASSLSLASYEQYF. CDR3 nucleotides: TGTGCCAGCAGCTTAAGTCTAGCATCCTACGAGCAGTACTTC.

This chain joins TRBV7-6 and TRBJ2-3, with D perhaps TRBD1 (6 bases). This CDR3 spans 14 amino acids. Trimming pared 0 bases from V and 6 bases from J, leaving 10 bases between. CDR1 and CDR2 (germline): SGHVS, FNYEAQ. In DNA form, the CDR3 reads TGTGCCAGCAGCTTAGCGCAGAGGGGGGATACGCAGTATTTT. Translated: CASSLAQRGDTQYF.

To note about this clone: Within the sample, other DNA sequences also encode this same CDR3. The chain is built from TRBV7-8 and TRBJ2-2, with a possible D match to TRBD1 (5 bases). Trimming took off 5 bases at V and 4 bases at J, with 14 bases between the two ends. The germline gives CDR1 SGHVS, CDR2 FQNEAQ. This CDR3 spans 15 amino acids. Written as DNA, the CDR3 is TGTGCCAGCAGCCCAATAACAGGTCTCACCGGGGAGCTGTTTTTT. Its protein product is CASSPITGLTGELFF.

This clone appeared a single time. The V call is TRBV27, the J call TRBJ2-1; either TRBD1 or TRBD2 may fit D (5 bases each). The CDR3 contains 15 residues. Trimming took 3 bases from V and 0 from J, leaving 9 bases between them. Germline V gives CDR1 MNHEY, CDR2 SMNVEV (reference sequence). DNA for the CDR3: TGTGCCAGCAGTTTGGGGGTCTTCTCCTACAATGAGCAGTTCTTC. This sequence encodes CASSLGVFSYNEQFF.

This chain uses TRBV5-5 with TRBJ2-7; no clear D gene. V gave up 2 bases and J gave up 3 bases, with 6 bases separating them. Germline V CDR1 and CDR2: SGHKS, YYEKEE (reference sequence). CDR3 length: 12 residues. The CDR3 protein is CASSFWDYEQYF. CDR3 coding DNA: TGTGCCAGCAGCTTCTGGGACTACGAGCAGTACTTC.

The chain combines TRBV4-3 with TRBJ2-1; 10 nucleotides line up with TRBD2. J was trimmed by 2 bases and V by 3 bases; bases with no gene match: 7. In germline, CDR1 is LGHNA, CDR2 YSLEER. This CDR3 region has 17 residues. In DNA form, the CDR3 reads TGCGCCAGCAGCCAGGATACTAGCGGGATAGCCTACAATGAGCAGTTCTTC. Amino acid sequence: CASSQDTSGIAYNEQFF.

V usage is TRBV27 and J usage is TRBJ2-6; perhaps TRBD2 as D (7 bases). The V end was cut by 6 bases, the J end by 2 bases, with 26 bases between. The CDR3 sequence is 20 residues long. Per the germline V gene, CDR1 is MNHEY and CDR2 is SMNVEV (reference sequence). CDR3 DNA: TGTGCCAGCAGCCCTCGTTGGGGGGGCACAGCCTTCGCTGGGGCCAACGTCCTGACTTTC. This translates into CASSPRWGGTAFAGANVLTF.

The rearrangement uses TRBV18 and TRBJ1-4; D possibly corresponds to TRBD1 (6 bases). CDR3 length equals 19 residues. Trimming shortened V by 3 bases and J by 0 bases, and 20 bases separated the two germline ends. Germline values: CDR1 KGHSH, CDR2 LQKENI. The CDR3 sequence is CASSPRRQAGDATNEKLFF. The CDR3 nucleotides are TGTGCCAGCTCACCTCGGAGACAGGCAGGTGATGCAACTAATGAAAAACTGTTTTTT.

The V call is TRBV7-6, the J call TRBJ1-2; D possibly corresponds to TRBD1 (5 bases). Deletions cut 5 bases from V and 4 bases from J, with 11 bases between. The CDR3 spans 13 residues. Per the germline V gene, CDR1 is SGHVS and CDR2 is FNYEAQ. CDR3 in amino acids: CASSNGGTYGYTF. CDR3 nucleotides: TGTGCCAGCAGCAACGGCGGGACCTATGGCTACACCTTC.

A remark on this clone: The junction departs from the called germline gene at one end, perhaps through a read error. The chain combines TRBV10-3 with TRBJ1-3; TRBD1 matches at 7 bases. Germline loops: CDR1 ENHRY, CDR2 SYGVKD. The CDR3 runs 16 residues. CDR3 residues: CASSLFGDSSGNTIYF. The CDR3 nucleotides are TGTGCCAGCAGTCTTTTTGGGGACAGCTCTGGAAACACCATATATTTT.